The source of this T cell receptor beta chain is a study of blood T cells in healthy people across ages. Isolation recovered at least 7 million PBMCs from every sample. Points on this clonotype: Its matching antigen is unknown.

A sample-barcoded 5' primer and a J-beta primer mix were used in a second PCR of roughly 6 to 11 cycles. All cDNA molecules were each tagged by a template-switch adaptor with 12 random nucleotides. MiXCR was run by TCRdb on the 5' RACE reads, yielding one entry per CDR3 protein. Among hundreds of thousands of distinct CDR3 sequences listed, around two thirds were seen once. Looked up from germline, CDR1 is MNHNY and CDR2 is SVGAGI (reference sequence). V was pared by 7 bases and J by 6 bases, with 13 bases between. The CDR3 spans 13 residues. Study outcomes and limitations: TCR beta diversity, measured per million T cells, fell in a roughly linear way with age. When set beside aged donors, long-lived donors presented more naive CD4+ cells and higher diversity.

The receptor was isolated from a young man in good health. V usage is TRBV6-6 and J usage is TRBJ1-5, with unresolved D. The sequenced sample was blood. In nucleotides, the CDR3 is TGTGCCAGCACTCCCACCGGCGGTCAGCCCCAGCATTTT. Translating it yields CASTPTGGQPQHF.